These 32 T cell receptor beta chains came from one sample sequenced in a study of response to subunit inactivated influenza vaccine. TCRdb used MiXCR to reprocess the RT-PCR reads, holding one entry per CDR3 protein. The sample lists 150,000 to 200,000 distinct CDR3 sequences; over 9.5% were seen once. The sample was also linked to a second study, of T cells expressing NK-cell markers. That report adds: Making the TCR beta cDNA relied on 5'RACE template switching with UMIs.

This material consisted of CD8+ T cells sorted from PBMCs, taken about 11 days after vaccination. The receptors were gathered from a man between 45 and 60 years old who received an inactivated influenza vaccine.

As for this clonotype: The germline gene is not matched at one end of the junction; a read error may be the cause. This sequence joins TRBV20-1 and TRBJ1-1; the D gene is possibly TRBD1 (5 bases). CDR3 length equals 16 residues. Germline assignment: CDR1 DFQATT and CDR2 SNEGSKA (reference sequence). The CDR3 nucleotides are TGCAGTGCTAGGCCGTCTTGGGCTCCACCGGACACTGAAGCTCTCTTT. Protein product: CSARPSWAPPDTEALF.

V and J are TRBV2 and TRBJ1-4; D ambiguous. Germline-derived CDR1 and CDR2 are SNHLY and FYNNEI. CDR3 length: 13 amino acids. The V gene lost 6 bases and the J gene lost 8 bases, with 13 bases spanning the gap. The CDR3 bases are TGTGCCAGCAGACTGGAGGGTGACGAAAAACTGTTTTTT. Protein product: CASRLEGDEKLFF.

This clonotype was recorded a few times. This chain links TRBV6-1 with TRBJ1-4; 9 bases are shared with TRBD1. V dropped 2 bases and J dropped 8; count of bases not matched to a gene: 15. This CDR3 has 18 residues. Germline V gives CDR1 MNHNS, CDR2 SASEGT. The chain's CDR3 is CASSESGQGRWLGEKLFF. CDR3 DNA sequence: TGTGCCAGCAGTGAATCGGGACAGGGCCGGTGGTTAGGAGAAAAACTGTTTTTT.

This clonotype was recorded a few times. The gene calls are TRBV7-9 and TRBJ2-7; 7 bases fit TRBD2. The CDR3 has 13 amino acids. Losses at the gene ends were 8 bases for V and 4 bases for J; bases not matched to a gene: 8. Germline CDR1 reads SEHNR; CDR2 reads FQNEAQ (reference sequence). This CDR3 is CASSGTTYYEQYF. CDR3 DNA sequence: TGTGCCAGCTCGGGGACTACCTATTACGAGCAGTACTTC.

This clonotype was seen more than once but under ten times. This chain joins TRBV11-2 and TRBJ2-7; D may be TRBD1 or TRBD2 (6 bases each). The CDR3 runs to 15 residues. Germline V CDR1 and CDR2: SGHAT, FQNNGV. Trimming cost V 5 bases and J 2 bases, with 16 bases left between them. DNA for the CDR3: TGTGCCAGCAGCCCCTTGGAGGGGGTCACCTACGAGCAGTACTTC. This translates into CASSPLEGVTYEQYF.

This clonotype was seen repeatedly, ten times or more. V is TRBV7-9 and J is TRBJ2-7; TRBD2 matches 8 bases. The CDR3 has 14 residues. Germline loops: CDR1 SEHNR, CDR2 FQNEAQ (reference sequence). Losses at the gene ends were 2 bases for V and 4 bases for J; bases not matched to a gene: 4. CDR3 amino acids: CASSLPGGGYEQYF. CDR3 DNA: TGTGCCAGCAGCTTACCTGGCGGGGGGTACGAGCAGTACTTC.

On this clonotype itself: The junction shows a germline mismatch at one end, possibly a read error. The rearrangement links TRBV7-7 to TRBJ2-2; D is unclear. Germline values: CDR1 SSHAT, CDR2 FNYEAQ (reference sequence). CDR3 length: 12 amino acids. In DNA form, the CDR3 reads TGTGCTAGCAGCCCCGCCTCCGGGGAGCTGTTTTTT. This gives the protein CASSPASGELFF.

This clonotype was detected only a few times. This chain connects TRBV28 to TRBJ2-1; D might be TRBD2 (5 bases). CDR1 and CDR2 (germline): MDHEN, SYDVKM. The germline V and J ends were trimmed by 2 bases and 10 bases, with 6 bases remaining between them. The CDR3 runs 11 residues. CDR3 in amino acids: CASSLTGEQFF. Written as DNA, the CDR3 is TGTGCCAGCAGTTTAACGGGAGAGCAGTTCTTC.

The rearrangement links TRBV19 to TRBJ2-5, with unresolved D. The germline CDR1 and CDR2 sequences are LNHDA and SQIVND (reference sequence). CDR3 length: 13 amino acids. V lost 3 bases and J lost 5, with 10 bases in between. Here the CDR3 reads CASSIAPTETQYF. CDR3 nucleotide sequence: TGTGCCAGTAGTATCGCCCCCACGGAGACCCAGTACTTC.

This clonotype has only one observation. The genes are TRBV24-1 and TRBJ2-3; D not resolved. This CDR3 comprises 15 residues. V lost 0 bases and J lost 3, with 9 bases in between. CDR1 KGHDR and CDR2 SFDVKD come from the germline V gene. CDR3 amino acids: CATSDLMAPTDTQYF. The CDR3 DNA follows: TGTGCCACCAGTGATTTGATGGCGCCGACAGATACGCAGTATTTT.

The chain recombines TRBV12-3 or TRBV12-4 with TRBJ2-7; D might be TRBD1 or TRBD2, each matching 6 bases. Trimming removed 7 bases at V and 3 bases at J, with 19 bases between. The CDR3 covers 15 residues. The DNA of the CDR3 is TGTGCCAGCATGGGGGGCTTGGCCCTTAACTACGAGCAGTACTTC. This gives the protein CASMGGLALNYEQYF.

This clonotype has just a few counts. V gene TRBV20-1 combines with J gene TRBJ2-4, with 9 positions matching TRBD1. Germline CDR1 is DFQATT and CDR2 is SNEGSKA (reference sequence). The CDR3 is 13 amino acids. V shed 5 bases and J 8 bases; nucleotides not matched to a gene: 7. This CDR3 reads CSALGTGTDIQYF. The CDR3 nucleotides are TGCAGTGCTCTCGGGACAGGGACGGACATTCAGTACTTC.

The rearrangement links TRBV5-6 to TRBJ1-2; possible D gene TRBD1, 5 bases. The CDR3 loop spans 15 amino acids. Germline CDR1 is SGHDT and CDR2 is YYEEEE. With 0 bases removed from V and 4 bases from J, the gap between germline ends came to 13 bases. The CDR3 nucleotides are TGTGCCAGCAGCTTGGCCACCAGGGAGGGCTATGGCTACACCTTC. It translates to CASSLATREGYGYTF.

This clonotype was observed at least ten times. The chain has TRBV7-8 and TRBJ2-5; unclear D gene. Trimming shortened V by 0 bases and J by 0 bases, and 8 bases separated the two germline ends. CDR1 SGHVS and CDR2 FQNEAQ come from the germline V gene. CDR3 length: 15 amino acids. The CDR3 loop is CASSLAQAYQETQYF. CDR3 bases: TGTGCCAGCAGCTTAGCGCAGGCGTACCAAGAGACCCAGTACTTC.

The table lists this clonotype with a few counts. This chain uses TRBV4-1 with TRBJ1-2; no reliable D call. This CDR3 is built from 14 residues. Germline loops: CDR1 MGHRA, CDR2 YSYEKL. V lost 3 bases, J lost 3 bases, and 11 bases lay in between. CDR3 sequence: CASSHPQNDYGYTF. In nucleotides, the CDR3 is TGCGCCAGCAGCCATCCCCAAAACGACTATGGCTACACCTTC.

As regards this clonotype: Relative to the germline gene, one junction end is altered; a read error may explain this. The chain employs TRBV12-3 or TRBV12-4 and TRBJ2-1; tentative D call: TRBD2 (7 bases). The CDR3 extends over 13 amino acids. The CDR3 nucleotides read TGTGCCGGCAGTTTGGGGGGGCGAAGTGAGCAGTTCTTC. It codes for CAGSLGGRSEQFF.

J is TRBJ2-3 and V is TRBV20-1; D unclear. The V end lost 3 bases, the J end lost 13 bases, and 11 bases lay between the germline ends. This CDR3 spans 10 amino acids. Germline V gene lookup returns CDR1 DFQATT and CDR2 SNEGSKA (reference sequence). The CDR3 reads CSASYLGEYF. The CDR3 nucleotides are TGCAGTGCTAGTTATCTCGGAGAGTATTTT.

This clonotype was observed a few times. The chain links TRBV6-2 or TRBV6-3 to TRBJ2-1; 7 nucleotides align to TRBD2. From germline, CDR1 is MNHEY and CDR2 SVGEGT. This CDR3 region has 14 residues. J gave up 6 bases and V 3 bases, and 5 bases lay outside the gene matches. The CDR3 bases are TGTGCCAGCAGTTATTTCTCTAGCGGCAATGAGCAGTTCTTC. This sequence encodes CASSYFSSGNEQFF.

This clonotype was counted ten times or more. This chain links TRBV5-1 with TRBJ2-1, with D possibly being TRBD2 (6 bases). Trimming pared 4 bases from V and 9 bases from J, leaving 14 bases between. Germline V gene lookup returns CDR1 SGHRS and CDR2 YFSETQ. The length of the CDR3 is 13 residues. The CDR3 region is CASSTFGGGEQFF. The CDR3 nucleotides read TGCGCCAGCAGCACCTTCGGGGGAGGTGAGCAGTTCTTC. Full variable domain (missing parts from reference TRBV5-1 and TRBJ2-1): KAGVTQTPRYLIKTRGQQVTLSCSPISGHRSVSWYQQTPGQGLQFLFEYFSETQRNKGNFPGRFSGRQFSNSRSEMNVSTLELGDSALYLCASSTFGGGEQFFGPGTRLTVL.

The V gene is TRBV2, the J gene TRBJ1-1; unclear D gene. The CDR3 runs to 13 residues. The V gene's germline CDR1 is SNHLY and CDR2 FYNNEI. V lost 2 bases and J lost 0, with 4 bases in between. The CDR3 nucleotides are TGTGCCAGCAGTGAATTTTTGAACACTGAAGCTTTCTTT. This sequence encodes CASSEFLNTEAFF.

This clonotype was counted only a few times. This chain joins TRBV2 and TRBJ2-6, with TRBD1 matching 11 bases. V shed 10 bases, J shed 4 bases, and the junction held 9 bases outside the gene matches. Germline V gene lookup returns CDR1 SNHLY and CDR2 FYNNEI. The CDR3 sequence is 16 residues long. CDR3 protein: CAKMDRGPGGANVLTF. The CDR3 DNA is TGTGCCAAAATGGACAGGGGGCCGGGAGGGGCCAACGTCCTGACTTTC. The complete variable domain, with remaining parts taken from reference TRBV2 and TRBJ2-6, reads EPEVTQTPSHQVTQMGQEVILRCVPISNHLYFYWYRQILGQKVEFLVSFYNNEISEKSEIFDDQFSVERPDGSNFTLKIRSTKLEDSAMYFCAKMDRGPGGANVLTFGAGSRLTVL.

V gene TRBV4-1 combines with J gene TRBJ2-1; D is possibly TRBD2 (5 bases). This CDR3 region has 15 residues. V was cut by 3 bases and J by 3 bases, with 12 bases left in between. Per germline, CDR1 MGHRA and CDR2 YSYEKL. The CDR3 coding sequence is TGCGCCAGCAGCCAGGACCCAGGAGGCTACAATGAGCAGTTCTTC. This translates into CASSQDPGGYNEQFF.

The chain carries TRBV2 and TRBJ2-5; 7 bases line up with TRBD2. The CDR3 extends over 14 amino acids. CDR1 SNHLY and CDR2 FYNNEI come from the germline V gene. V was clipped by 3 bases and J by 5 bases; unmatched bases: 6. The CDR3 region has the DNA TGTGCCAGCAGTGAGGGCGGGAGCGGTGAGACCCAGTACTTC. This translates into CASSEGGSGETQYF.

This clonotype came up a few times. The CDR3 here is CASSLEGGDGNTIYF. CDR3 bases: TGTGCCAGCAGCTTAGAAGGCGGGGATGGAAACACCATATATTTT. The J gene is TRBJ1-3, the V gene TRBV11-3; D is unclear. The CDR3 is made up of 15 amino acids. Trimming stripped 0 bases from V and 3 bases from J, with 9 bases between. The germline gives CDR1 SGHNT, CDR2 YENEEA.

This clonotype has a handful of counts. The chain couples TRBV7-9 to TRBJ2-2, with D possibly matching TRBD1 (5 bases). The CDR3 extends over 15 amino acids. Between the trimmed V and J ends, which lost 5 bases and 7 bases, there was a span of 17 bases. In germline, CDR1 is SEHNR, CDR2 FQNEAQ (reference sequence). CDR3 sequence (DNA): TGTGCCAGCAGCCCACCACCCCAGGGAATCGGGGAGCTGTTTTTT. Translated, it gives CASSPPPQGIGELFF.

This clonotype was counted at least ten times. The gene calls are TRBV27 and TRBJ1-1; D gene uncertain. The CDR3 covers 13 residues. V lost 5 bases and J lost 0, with 7 bases in between. Germline V gene sequence: CDR1 MNHEY, CDR2 SMNVEV (reference sequence). Here the CDR3 reads CASSTGMNTEAFF. The CDR3 DNA sequence: TGTGCCAGCAGTACCGGGATGAACACTGAAGCTTTCTTT.

V and J are TRBV4-1 and TRBJ2-7; D uncertain. Trimming removed 0 bases from V and 3 bases from J, with 12 bases in between. The CDR3 extends over 15 amino acids. Germline V gene lookup returns CDR1 MGHRA and CDR2 YSYEKL. The CDR3: CASSQDHGRNYEQYF. DNA of the CDR3: TGCGCCAGCAGCCAAGATCACGGGCGGAACTACGAGCAGTACTTC.

This clonotype was found a few times. The DNA is omitted, as the CDR3 cannot be located on it reliably, and the CDR3 follows TCRdb's listing. The V call is TRBV30, the J call TRBJ2-7. Germline CDR1 reads GTSNPN; CDR2 reads SVGIG (reference sequence). The CDR3 contains 12 residues when both ends are counted. The CDR3 sequence is CACAWSPYEQYF.

V usage is TRBV7-6 and J usage is TRBJ2-1; 8 bases are a match to TRBD2. J lost 10 bases, V lost 1 base, and 12 bases had no gene match. CDR1 and CDR2 from the germline V gene are SGHVS and FNYEAQ. This CDR3 is built from 16 residues. CDR3 DNA sequence: TGTGCCAGCAGCTTAGTAGCGGGACGGGAAAGGTGGGAGCAGTTCTTC. It yields the protein CASSLVAGRERWEQFF. The variable domain in full, completed from reference TRBV7-6 and TRBJ2-1, reads GAGVSQSPRYKVTKRGQDVALRCDPISGHVSLYWYRQALGQGPEFLTYFNYEAQQDKSGLPNDRFSAERPEGSISTLTIQRTEQRDSAMYRCASSLVAGRERWEQFFGPGTRLTVL.

The chain couples TRBV6-2 or TRBV6-3 to TRBJ2-1; D not certain. The CDR3 extends over 16 amino acids. The ends were cut back, 4 bases at V and 0 bases at J, with 13 bases in the middle. The V gene's germline CDR1 is MNHEY and CDR2 SVGEGT. The CDR3 DNA is TGTGCCAGCAGTTCCTACACCCGAGACTCCTACAATGAGCAGTTCTTC. Protein sequence: CASSSYTRDSYNEQFF.

J is TRBJ1-1 and V is TRBV10-2; possible D gene TRBD1, 5 bases. Germline loops: CDR1 WSHSY, CDR2 SAAADI. The CDR3 length is 14 residues. The V and J ends lost 4 bases and 4 bases respectively, with 13 bases between them. CDR3 loop: CASSVSGGVTEAFF. For the CDR3, the DNA is TGCGCCAGCAGTGTATCTGGGGGGGTCACTGAAGCTTTCTTT.

This clonotype occurred many times. The gene calls are TRBV7-8 and TRBJ2-1; 8 bases are a match to TRBD2. This CDR3 is built from 16 residues. The V and J ends lost 2 bases and 3 bases, in that order; junction bases with no gene match: 6. Germline V gene data show CDR1 as SGHVS and CDR2 as FQNEAQ. CDR3 sequence reads: CASSLTLAGHYNEQFF. CDR3 bases: TGTGCCAGCAGCTTAACTTTAGCGGGACACTACAATGAGCAGTTCTTC.